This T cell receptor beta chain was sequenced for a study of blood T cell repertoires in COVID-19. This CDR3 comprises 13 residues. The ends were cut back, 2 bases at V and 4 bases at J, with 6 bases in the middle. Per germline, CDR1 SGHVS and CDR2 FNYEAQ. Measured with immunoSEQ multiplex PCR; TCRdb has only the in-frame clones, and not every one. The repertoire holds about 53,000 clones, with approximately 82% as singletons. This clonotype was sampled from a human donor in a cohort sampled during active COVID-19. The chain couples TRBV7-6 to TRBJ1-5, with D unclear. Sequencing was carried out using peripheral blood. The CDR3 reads CASSLSGNQPQHF. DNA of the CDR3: TGTGCCAGCAGCTTAAGCGGGAATCAGCCCCAGCATTTT.